Included here is one T cell receptor beta chain sequence, with context. The antigen is not known. The CDR3 loop spans 15 amino acids. V was pared by 4 bases and J by 0 bases, with 10 bases between. Germline loops: CDR1 LGHNA, CDR2 YSLEER. The sample originates from a study of T cell clones after liver transplantation. Study-level findings and limits: Conclusions were preliminary, with small, heterogeneous patient groups. A significant post-transplant drop in circulating graft-donor-reactive CD4 TCRbeta sequences occurred in most of the 8 subjects.

Generated by immunoSEQ multiplex PCR, the TCRdb table keeps only in-frame clones and is missing some. The sample shows around 110,000 clones, over 75% of them seen only once. Sequenced material: CD4+ T cells from blood, taken 12 months after liver transplant. This rearrangement joins TRBV4-3 to TRBJ1-5, with D possibly TRBD1 on 6 matching bases. The clonotype comes from a human patient who received a liver transplant. Some of these T cells may belong to the graft donor. The CDR3 loop is CASSRDRYSNQPQHF. Here the CDR3 DNA reads TGCGCCAGCAGCCGCGACAGGTATAGCAATCAGCCCCAGCATTTT.